The 24 T cell receptor beta chains below come from one sample, sequenced in a study of blood T cell repertoires in COVID-19. Profiling relied on immunoSEQ multiplex PCR, and the TCRdb table lists in-frame clones only, not all of them. Here the sample spans about 250,000 clones, more than 75% being singletons. Sequences were obtained from peripheral blood. The receptors stem from a woman aged 80 or over with COVID-19, enrolled during active disease.

The chain links TRBV6-5 to TRBJ2-1, with 7 bases fitting TRBD1. The CDR3 totals 15 residues. The germline V gene encodes CDR1 MNHEY and CDR2 SVGAGI. J gave up 7 bases and V 6 bases, and 12 bases lay outside the gene matches. CDR3 coding DNA: TGTGCCAGCAGCCGTCGACAGGGTAGAGGGAATGAGCAGTTCTTC. This sequence encodes CASSRRQGRGNEQFF.

The rearrangement joins TRBV5-6 to TRBJ2-1; 11 bases line up with TRBD2. The CDR3 totals 17 residues. V shed 1 base, J shed 1 base, and the junction held 4 bases outside the gene matches. Per germline, CDR1 SGHDT and CDR2 YYEEEE. The CDR3 loop is CASSLTSGGTSYNEQFF. For the CDR3, the DNA is TGTGCCAGCAGCTTGACTAGCGGGGGTACATCCTACAATGAGCAGTTCTTC.

V usage is TRBV19 and J usage is TRBJ1-6, with TRBD1 identical over 8 bases. The V gene end was trimmed by 3 bases and the J gene end by 7 bases; junction bases not matched to a gene: 2. This CDR3 has 14 residues. Per the germline V gene, CDR1 is LNHDA and CDR2 is SQIVND (reference sequence). This CDR3 is CASSIRQGNSPLHF. The CDR3 DNA follows: TGTGCCAGTAGTATTCGACAGGGGAATTCACCCCTCCACTTT.

J is TRBJ2-1 and V is TRBV19; 9 bases map to TRBD2. Germline CDR1 LNHDA, CDR2 SQIVND (reference sequence). The ends lost 2 bases at V and 5 bases at J; junction bases unmatched: 4. CDR3 size: 15 residues. CDR3 in amino acids: CASSIPSGGHNEQFF. The CDR3 DNA follows: TGTGCCAGTAGTATACCCAGCGGGGGGCACAATGAGCAGTTCTTC. Drawing the rest from reference TRBV19 and TRBJ2-1, the complete variable domain is DGGITQSPKYLFRKEGQNVTLSCEQNLNHDAMYWYRQDPGQGLRLIYYSQIVNDFQKGDIAEGYSVSREKKESFPLTVTSAQKNPTAFYLCASSIPSGGHNEQFFGPGTRLTVL.

The chain uses TRBV28 and TRBJ1-1; D ambiguous. CDR1 MDHEN and CDR2 SYDVKM come from the germline V gene. CDR3 length: 11 residues. Trimming removed 5 bases at V and 7 bases at J, with 8 bases between. This CDR3 reads CASSLDIEAFF. CDR3 nucleotides: TGTGCCAGCAGTCTTGACATTGAAGCTTTCTTT.

V is TRBV7-8 and J is TRBJ2-7, with 8 bases identical to TRBD1. J was trimmed by 1 base and V by 0 bases; bases with no gene match: 5. This CDR3 spans 16 amino acids. The germline CDR1 and CDR2 sequences are SGHVS and FQNEAQ. CDR3 residues: CASSLAPDRESYEQYF. CDR3 bases: TGTGCCAGCAGCTTAGCCCCGGACAGGGAATCCTACGAGCAGTACTTC.

J is TRBJ1-4 and V is TRBV11-2, with 8 bases fitting TRBD1. Trimming removed 4 bases from V and 2 bases from J; junction bases left unmatched: 12. Per the germline V gene, CDR1 is SGHAT and CDR2 is FQNNGV. This CDR3 comprises 18 residues. In nucleotides, the CDR3 is TGTGCCAGCAGCTCCAGACAGGGGCTCCCTTGGACTAATGAAAAACTGTTTTTT. It is translated as CASSSRQGLPWTNEKLFF.

The chain employs TRBV19 and TRBJ2-1; the match to TRBD1 covers 7 bases. Unmatched junction bases numbered 6, after V lost 9 bases and J lost 1 base. Germline CDR1 LNHDA, CDR2 SQIVND (reference sequence). This CDR3 has 14 amino acids. CDR3 bases: TGTGCCAGCAAACAGGGGATTTCCTACAATGAGCAGTTCTTC. The encoded protein is CASKQGISYNEQFF.

The chain combines TRBV28 with TRBJ2-5, with no clear D. Trimming cost V 5 bases and J 5 bases, with 12 bases left between them. The germline V gene encodes CDR1 MDHEN and CDR2 SYDVKM. This CDR3 region has 13 residues. CDR3 protein: CASSQSVFETQYF. In DNA form, the CDR3 reads TGTGCCAGCAGTCAATCGGTGTTTGAGACCCAGTACTTC. Full variable domain (rest looked up from reference TRBV28 and TRBJ2-5): DVKVTQSSRYLVKRTGEKVFLECVQDMDHENMFWYRQDPGLGLRLIYFSYDVKMKEKGDIPEGYSVSREKKERFSLILESASTNQTSMYLCASSQSVFETQYFGPGTRLLVL.

Notes on this clone: Other nucleotide sequences in the sample specify the same CDR3. The V and J genes are TRBV11-2 and TRBJ2-3; D is undetermined. This CDR3 is 15 amino acids long. Germline V gene data show CDR1 as SGHAT and CDR2 as FQNNGV. V was shortened by 4 bases and J by 2 bases, with 13 bases between the two germline ends. Here the CDR3 reads CASSWSEANTDTQYF. The CDR3, as DNA: TGTGCCAGCAGCTGGAGTGAAGCCAACACAGATACGCAGTATTTT.

CDR3 sequence reads: CASSQSQGLSGYTF. CDR3 DNA sequence: TGTGCCAGCAGTCAATCCCAGGGGCTAAGTGGCTACACCTTC. The chain has TRBV7-2 and TRBJ1-2; weak D call: TRBD1 (6 bases). The germline V and J ends were trimmed by 6 bases and 7 bases, with 18 bases remaining between them. Germline V gene sequence: CDR1 SGHTA, CDR2 FQGNSA. CDR3 length equals 14 residues.

The chain carries TRBV6-1 and TRBJ1-5, with 7 bases aligning to TRBD1. CDR1 is MNHNS and CDR2 is SASEGT in the germline V gene. The CDR3 has 17 residues. Germline trimming cut 1 base from V and 3 bases from J; bases unmatched to any gene: 9. The CDR3 sequence is CASSEGTGRTHNQPQHF. CDR3 DNA: TGTGCCAGCAGTGAAGGGACAGGACGAACTCACAATCAGCCCCAGCATTTT.

This chain connects TRBV7-2 to TRBJ1-5; 7 bases fit TRBD1. V was clipped by 5 bases and J by 0 bases; unmatched bases: 10. CDR1 is SGHTA and CDR2 is FQGNSA in the germline V gene. CDR3 length: 17 residues. The CDR3 DNA is TGTGCCAGCAGCCCCAGGGGACAGCTCAATAGCAATCAGCCCCAGCATTTT. Its translation: CASSPRGQLNSNQPQHF.

J is TRBJ1-1 and V is TRBV21-1; the table calls TRBD1, which could not be checked here. TRBV21-1 is a known pseudogene. CDR3 size: 17 residues. Here the CDR3 reads CASSNHRGRLGSTEAFF. The CDR3 nucleotides read TGTGCCAGCAGCAATCACAGGGGGCGATTAGGGAGCACTGAAGCTTTCTTT.

On this clone: Other DNA sequences in this sample translate to the same CDR3. DNA for the CDR3: TGTGCCAGCAGTCTGACAGCGAACACTGAAGCTTTCTTT. Amino acids: CASSLTANTEAFF. The V gene is TRBV6-5, the J gene TRBJ1-1; the D gene is possibly TRBD1 (5 bases). The germline V gene encodes CDR1 MNHEY and CDR2 SVGAGI. V shed 5 bases and J shed 1 base, with 8 bases lying between them. The CDR3 runs 13 residues.

The rearrangement links TRBV6-6 to TRBJ1-3; weak D call: TRBD1 (5 bases). This CDR3 has 16 amino acids. Germline CDR1 is MNHNY and CDR2 is SVGAGI (reference sequence). The ends were cut back, 0 bases at V and 2 bases at J, with 11 bases in the middle. The CDR3 DNA is TGTGCCAGCAGTTACTCGCGGGGGGTTCCTGGAAACACCATATATTTT. Amino acids: CASSYSRGVPGNTIYF.

This rearrangement joins TRBV19 to TRBJ2-3; TRBD1 is a possible D gene (6 bases). Germline-derived CDR1 and CDR2 are LNHDA and SQIVND (reference sequence). This CDR3 spans 15 amino acids. Trimming stripped 6 bases from V and 2 bases from J, with 15 bases between. CDR3 DNA: TGTGCCAGTAGCCCAACTACAGGGATCACAGATACGCAGTATTTT. Protein: CASSPTTGITDTQYF.

V usage is TRBV10-1 and J usage is TRBJ2-5; TRBD2 is a possible D gene (5 bases). This CDR3 has 14 residues. V shed 0 bases and J shed 4 bases, with 9 bases lying between them. The germline V gene has CDR1 WNHNN and CDR2 SYGVQD (reference sequence). CDR3 loop: CASSESTGRETQYF. In DNA form, the CDR3 reads TGCGCCAGCAGTGAGTCAACGGGGAGAGAGACCCAGTACTTC.

The table lists this clone with a count of one. The chain uses TRBV7-9 and TRBJ1-1; TRBD1 agrees at 10 bases. Germline V lookup: CDR1 SEHNR, CDR2 FQNEAQ (reference sequence). V trimming: 5 bases; J trimming: 1 base; junction bases outside the gene matches: 13. The CDR3 has 18 residues. The CDR3 DNA follows: TGTGCCAGCAGCCGGTTACTTCGACAGGGGGCTCAGAACACTGAAGCTTTCTTT. Its translation is CASSRLLRQGAQNTEAFF.

The chain uses TRBV19 and TRBJ1-2; 7 bases line up with TRBD1. From germline, CDR1 is LNHDA and CDR2 SQIVND (reference sequence). Germline trimming cut 4 bases from V and 6 bases from J; bases unmatched to any gene: 8. The CDR3 has 14 amino acids. The CDR3 spells CASSRARDSHGYTF. The CDR3, as DNA: TGTGCCAGTAGTAGGGCCCGGGACAGTCATGGCTACACCTTC.

V is TRBV6-5 and J is TRBJ2-2; perhaps TRBD1 as D (5 bases). The ends were cut back, 11 bases at V and 6 bases at J, with 19 bases in the middle. The germline V gene has CDR1 MNHEY and CDR2 SVGAGI. The length of the CDR3 is 14 residues. CDR3 region: CAHSKTRAAGELFF. The CDR3 coding sequence is TGTGCCCATAGTAAGACCAGGGCGGCCGGGGAGCTGTTTTTT.

J is TRBJ1-1 and V is TRBV28; TRBD1 aligns across 7 bases. With 4 bases clipped from V and 3 bases from J, the junction kept 26 bases outside the gene matches. Germline assignment: CDR1 MDHEN and CDR2 SYDVKM. The CDR3 sequence is 21 residues long. The CDR3 reads CASSSYRYGDRRSRSDTEAFF. The DNA for the CDR3 is TGTGCCAGCAGTTCCTACCGTTATGGGGACAGAAGGAGTAGGAGTGACACTGAAGCTTTCTTT.

V gene TRBV6-5 combines with J gene TRBJ1-6, with D unclear. V was shortened by 7 bases and J by 7 bases, with 8 bases between the two germline ends. The CDR3 covers 12 residues. In germline, CDR1 is MNHEY, CDR2 SVGAGI. The CDR3, as DNA: TGTGCCAGCACCAACCGGAATTCACCCCTCCACTTT. Residues: CASTNRNSPLHF.

The J gene is TRBJ2-7, the V gene TRBV5-3, with 9 nucleotides matching TRBD2. TRBV5-3 is annotated as an ORF whose role is uncertain. The CDR3 loop spans 16 amino acids. V trimming: 1 base; J trimming: 1 base; junction bases outside the gene matches: 6. The CDR3 DNA reads as TGTGCCAGAAGCTTGCCTAGCGGGGTTCCTTCCTACGAGCAGTACTTC. It translates to CARSLPSGVPSYEQYF.